This entry lists 17 T cell receptor beta chains sequenced from one sample in a study of shared T cell receptors in the human thymus. Assay: immunoSEQ multiplex PCR; the TCRdb copy retains only in-frame clones and omits some. The data hold 600,000 to 900,000 clones, with 80% to 90% observed a single time. The same sample was also used in a study of human thymus T cells.

The specimen was thymocytes. All receptors come from a girl younger than two with a congenital heart defect.

V gene TRBV7-8 combines with J gene TRBJ2-3, with 11 bases lining up with TRBD2. CDR3 length equals 17 residues. Looked up from germline, CDR1 is SGHVS and CDR2 is FQNEAQ. With V trimmed by 0 bases and J by 1 base, 3 bases remained unmatched. The CDR3 nucleotides are TGTGCCAGCAGCTTAGCGCGACTAGCGGGGTGCACAGATACGCAGTATTTT. This codes for CASSLARLAGCTDTQYF.

V gene TRBV28 combines with J gene TRBJ2-7; a possible D gene is TRBD1 (5 bases). Per the germline V gene, CDR1 is MDHEN and CDR2 is SYDVKM. The CDR3 is 14 residues long. V lost 3 bases to trimming and J lost 0 bases, with 9 bases between them. DNA for the CDR3: TGTGCCAGCAGTTTTTATAGGGGCTCCTACGAGCAGTACTTC. Translated: CASSFYRGSYEQYF.

V is TRBV6-1 and J is TRBJ1-1, with D unresolved. Looked up from germline, CDR1 is MNHNS and CDR2 is SASEGT. The CDR3 consists of 9 residues. Trimming cost V 3 bases and J 11 bases, with 4 bases left between them. CDR3 in DNA: TGTGCCAGCAGTGATATGGCTTTCTTT. This translates into CASSDMAFF.

CDR3 region: CASSRTLTGRDGYTF. The CDR3 nucleotides are TGTGCCAGCAGCCGGACTTTAACAGGGAGGGATGGCTACACCTTC. This rearrangement joins TRBV5-4 to TRBJ1-2, with D maybe TRBD1 (6 bases). In germline, CDR1 is SGHNT, CDR2 YYREEE (reference sequence). The CDR3 length is 15 residues. V was shortened by 4 bases and J by 6 bases, with 19 bases between the two germline ends.

V is TRBV6-1 and J is TRBJ2-5; 7 bases map to TRBD2. Germline V gives CDR1 MNHNS, CDR2 SASEGT. With V trimmed by 2 bases and J by 0 bases, 15 bases remained unmatched. This CDR3 region has 19 residues. The CDR3: CASSEFRPRERGYQETQYF. DNA of the CDR3: TGTGCCAGCAGTGAATTCCGACCTCGGGAGCGGGGCTACCAAGAGACCCAGTACTTC.

V and J are TRBV27 and TRBJ2-7; 7 bases map to TRBD2. Per germline, CDR1 MNHEY and CDR2 SMNVEV (reference sequence). V gave up 5 bases and J gave up 2 bases; unmatched junction bases: 12. The CDR3 is 16 residues long. CDR3: CASSPRGLAVTYEQYF. CDR3 nucleotide sequence: TGTGCCAGCAGTCCTCGAGGGCTAGCGGTAACCTACGAGCAGTACTTC.

The CDR3 nucleotides read TGTGCCAGCAGCCCCCTGCCCGGGACAGGGGCATACGAGCAGTACTTC. Amino acids: CASSPLPGTGAYEQYF. The chain combines TRBV11-2 with TRBJ2-7; 10 bases map to TRBD1. The CDR3 spans 16 residues. V was pared by 5 bases and J by 4 bases, with 11 bases of the junction left unmatched. Germline loops: CDR1 SGHAT, CDR2 FQNNGV.

The rearrangement links TRBV6-5 to TRBJ1-2; D is possibly TRBD1 (6 bases). The CDR3 runs to 14 residues. Trimming removed 7 bases from V and 4 bases from J, with 16 bases in between. Germline-derived CDR1 and CDR2 are MNHEY and SVGAGI. CDR3 in amino acids: CASKRGGDIYGYTF. CDR3 in DNA: TGTGCCAGCAAAAGGGGGGGCGACATCTATGGCTACACCTTC.

The chain joins TRBV9 to TRBJ1-6, with no clear D. CDR3 size: 13 residues. Germline-derived CDR1 and CDR2 are SGDLS and YYNGEE. V lost 0 bases to trimming and J lost 8 bases, with 6 bases between them. CDR3 nucleotides: TGTGCCAGCAGCGTAGGTTCAGATTCACCCCTCCACTTT. This encodes CASSVGSDSPLHF.

As for this clone: The sample carries other DNA sequences with the same CDR3. The rearrangement uses TRBV11-2 and TRBJ1-2; possibly TRBD1 for D (6 bases). The CDR3 has 13 amino acids. V gave up 5 bases and J gave up 2 bases, with 9 bases separating them. From germline, CDR1 is SGHAT and CDR2 FQNNGV. The CDR3 coding sequence is TGTGCCAGCAGCCCCGACAGGAACTATGGCTACACCTTC. Amino acid sequence: CASSPDRNYGYTF.

This chain's CDR3 is CASSLCLRGEGHTEAFF. CDR3 bases: TGTGCCAGCAGTTTATGTCTCCGGGGTGAGGGTCACACTGAAGCTTTCTTT. The rearrangement uses TRBV28 and TRBJ1-1; D is ambiguous. CDR3 length equals 17 residues. Between the trimmed V and J ends, which lost 0 bases and 3 bases, there was a span of 17 bases. CDR1 is MDHEN and CDR2 is SYDVKM in the germline V gene.

The chain combines TRBV9 with TRBJ2-7; the D gene is possibly TRBD1 (7 bases). V was cut by 0 bases and J by 4 bases, with 23 bases left in between. CDR1 and CDR2 (germline): SGDLS, YYNGEE. The CDR3 runs to 18 residues. The CDR3 loop is CASSVGGVGRGSEYEQYF. The CDR3 DNA is TGTGCCAGCAGCGTAGGGGGGGTGGGCAGGGGGTCTGAATACGAGCAGTACTTC.

The chain has TRBV5-1 and TRBJ2-3; a weak D match, TRBD2 (5 bases). Germline V lookup: CDR1 SGHRS, CDR2 YFSETQ. The CDR3 has 17 amino acids. The V gene lost 6 bases and the J gene lost 7 bases, with 27 bases spanning the gap. This CDR3 is CASTNAGADLEPNTQYF. Here the CDR3 DNA reads TGCGCCAGCACCAACGCCGGAGCGGACCTCGAACCCAATACGCAGTATTTT.

This rearrangement joins TRBV11-2 to TRBJ1-5; D gene ambiguous. Germline assignment: CDR1 SGHAT and CDR2 FQNNGV. The CDR3 is 17 amino acids. V was cut by 5 bases and J by 3 bases, with 20 bases left in between. CDR3 amino acids: CASSPSGDGHPNQPQHF. The CDR3 DNA follows: TGTGCCAGCAGCCCTAGCGGTGATGGTCACCCCAATCAGCCCCAGCATTTT.

V and J are TRBV4-1 and TRBJ1-2; a weak D match, TRBD1 (5 bases). Germline CDR1 reads MGHRA; CDR2 reads YSYEKL. CDR3 length: 14 residues. V lost 8 bases and J 0 bases, leaving 13 bases between the germline ends. CDR3 region: CASLGGGANYGYTF. CDR3 bases: TGCGCCAGCCTGGGGGGGGGAGCTAACTATGGCTACACCTTC.

V gene TRBV4-1 combines with J gene TRBJ2-3; possibly TRBD1 for D (6 bases). Per the germline V gene, CDR1 is MGHRA and CDR2 is YSYEKL. V lost 0 bases to trimming and J lost 2 bases, with 15 bases between them. This CDR3 comprises 17 residues. CDR3 loop: CASSQDLGGANTDTQYF. The CDR3 coding sequence is TGCGCCAGCAGCCAAGATCTTGGGGGCGCTAACACAGATACGCAGTATTTT.

In this sample, this clone turned up a few times. The chain recombines TRBV11-2 with TRBJ2-7; the match to TRBD2 covers 7 bases. This CDR3 comprises 17 residues. Germline-derived CDR1 and CDR2 are SGHAT and FQNNGV. Trimming at V came to 3 bases and at J to 3 bases, leaving 14 bases not matched to a gene. The DNA of the CDR3 is TGTGCCAGCAGCTTGGTGGGGGGGGGAAATGGTGGCTACGAGCAGTACTTC. Translation gives CASSLVGGGNGGYEQYF. Drawing the rest from reference TRBV11-2 and TRBJ2-7, the complete variable domain is EAGVAQSPRYKIIEKRQSVAFWCNPISGHATLYWYQQILGQGPKLLIQFQNNGVVDDSQLPKDRFSAERLKGVDSTLKIQPAKLEDSAVYLCASSLVGGGNGGYEQYFGPGTRLTVT.